This TCR beta chain emerged from a study of blood T cell repertoires in COVID-19. Study overall: COVID-19 samples collected from the United States, Italy and Spain covered acute and convalescent phases. From T cells, B-cell-depleted T cells, or PBMCs came the material, which was cDNA or gDNA.

The authors' processing: It was from reference gene primer amplification that nucleated cell counts were estimated. Only in-frame clones appear in the TCRdb table, and some are missing; sequencing was by immunoSEQ multiplex PCR. From that table come the V and J calls and clone size; the DNA was used to work out D and trimming. The data show under 250,000 clones, about four fifths seen once. Germline lookup yields CDR1 LNHDA and CDR2 SQIVND (reference sequence). The CDR3 runs to 14 residues. The V and J ends lost 3 bases and 8 bases, in that order; junction bases with no gene match: 8. The clonotype was recovered from a young man who had recovered from COVID-19. The chain carries TRBV19 and TRBJ2-7, with 9 bases lining up with TRBD1. Input material: peripheral blood. CDR3 protein: CASSISDTGGQQYF. CDR3 bases: TGTGCCAGTAGTATCAGCGACACAGGGGGCCAGCAGTACTTC. The variable domain in full, with the rest retrieved from reference TRBV19 and TRBJ2-7, is DGGITQSPKYLFRKEGQNVTLSCEQNLNHDAMYWYRQDPGQGLRLIYYSQIVNDFQKGDIAEGYSVSREKKESFPLTVTSAQKNPTAFYLCASSISDTGGQQYFGPGTRLTVT.